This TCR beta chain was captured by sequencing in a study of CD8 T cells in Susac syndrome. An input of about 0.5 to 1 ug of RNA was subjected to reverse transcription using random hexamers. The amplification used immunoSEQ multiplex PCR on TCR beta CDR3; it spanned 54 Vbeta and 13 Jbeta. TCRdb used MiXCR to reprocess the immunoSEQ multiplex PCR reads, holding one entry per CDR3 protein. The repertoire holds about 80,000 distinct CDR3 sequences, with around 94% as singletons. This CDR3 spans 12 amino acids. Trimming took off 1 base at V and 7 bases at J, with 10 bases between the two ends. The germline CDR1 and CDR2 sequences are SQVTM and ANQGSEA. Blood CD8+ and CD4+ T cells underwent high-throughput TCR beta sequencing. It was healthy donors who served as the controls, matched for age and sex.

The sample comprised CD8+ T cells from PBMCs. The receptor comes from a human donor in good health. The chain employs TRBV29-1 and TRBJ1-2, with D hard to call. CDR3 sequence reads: CSVEGFGSGYTF. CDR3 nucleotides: TGCAGCGTTGAAGGCTTCGGGAGTGGCTACACCTTC. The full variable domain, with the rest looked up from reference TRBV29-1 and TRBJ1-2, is SAVISQKPSRDICQRGTSLTIQCQVDSQVTMMFWYRQQPGQSLTLIATANQGSEATYESGFVIDKFPISRPNLTFSTLTVSNMSPEDSSIYLCSVEGFGSGYTFGSGTRLTVV.